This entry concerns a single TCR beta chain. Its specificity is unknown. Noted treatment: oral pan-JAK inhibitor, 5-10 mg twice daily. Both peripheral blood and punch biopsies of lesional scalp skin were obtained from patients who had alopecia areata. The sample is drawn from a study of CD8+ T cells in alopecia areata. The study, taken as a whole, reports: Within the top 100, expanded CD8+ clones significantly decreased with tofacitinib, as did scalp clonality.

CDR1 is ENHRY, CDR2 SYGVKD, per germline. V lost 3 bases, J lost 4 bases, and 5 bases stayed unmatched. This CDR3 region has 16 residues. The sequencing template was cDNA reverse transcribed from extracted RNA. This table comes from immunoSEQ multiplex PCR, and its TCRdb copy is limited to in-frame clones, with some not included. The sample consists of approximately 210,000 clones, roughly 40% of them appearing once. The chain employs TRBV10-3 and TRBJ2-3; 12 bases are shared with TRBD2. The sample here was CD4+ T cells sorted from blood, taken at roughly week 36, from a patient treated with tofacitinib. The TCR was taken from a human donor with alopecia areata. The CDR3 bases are TGTGCCATCAGTGAAGCGACTAGCGGGAGTCCAGATACGCAGTATTTT. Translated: CAISEATSGSPDTQYF.